This T cell receptor beta chain is from a study of CD8 T cells in ankylosing spondylitis. Study-wide findings and caveats: Within peripheral blood, clones linked to disease were CD8+ and relatively rare.

The germline CDR1 and CDR2 sequences are SNHLY and FYNNEI. CDR3 length: 12 amino acids. Trimming cost V 4 bases and J 7 bases, with 8 bases left between them. In the case of this clonotype: Its antigen is unidentified.

TCRdb reprocessed the 5' RACE reads with MiXCR, giving one entry per CDR3 protein. The profile shows approximately 39,000 distinct CDR3 sequences, roughly 12% of them singletons. This TCR derives from a male donor with ankylosing spondylitis. The sample was synovial fluid, either unsorted or a sorted T cell fraction (not recorded which). The chain employs TRBV2 and TRBJ2-1; D remains unclear. The DNA of the CDR3 is TGTGCCAGCAGTGCGGTAGGGAATGAGCAGTTCTTC. Translated: CASSAVGNEQFF.